These 30 T cell receptor beta chains share one sample of origin, sequenced in a study of OX40 agonist ivuxolimab in advanced cancers. Clones were sequenced by immunoSEQ multiplex PCR, and TCRdb holds only the in-frame ones, with some missing. This sample has roughly 62,000 clones, with more than 70% found just once. The source was CD4+ or CD8+ T cells sorted from blood, collected in a trial of the OX40 agonist ivuxolimab. The receptor source for this set is an adult with an advanced solid tumor such as melanoma, head and neck, liver or kidney cancer.

V is TRBV19 and J is TRBJ1-2; unclear D gene. From germline, CDR1 is LNHDA and CDR2 SQIVND (reference sequence). CDR3 length: 14 residues. V lost 2 bases to trimming and J lost 11 bases, with 18 bases between them. The DNA of the CDR3 is TGTGCCAGTAGTATACCCACCTTAGGCACCAGTTACACCTTC. It codes for CASSIPTLGTSYTF.

This chain links TRBV29-1 with TRBJ1-4, with TRBD1 matching 10 bases. J gave up 5 bases and V 7 bases, and 4 bases lay outside the gene matches. The CDR3 has 13 residues. Germline V gene data show CDR1 as SQVTM and CDR2 as ANQGSEA. The CDR3 DNA is TGCAGCGCGACGGGACAGGGGAATGAAAAACTGTTTTTT. It specifies CSATGQGNEKLFF.

The chain combines TRBV5-1 with TRBJ1-6; 7 bases align to TRBD1. From germline, CDR1 is SGHRS and CDR2 YFSETQ. V shed 4 bases and J 6 bases; nucleotides not matched to a gene: 7. The CDR3 totals 15 residues. The chain's CDR3 is CASSRDGQANSPLHF. The CDR3 DNA reads as TGCGCCAGCAGCCGCGACGGACAGGCTAATTCACCCCTCCACTTT.

This chain links TRBV4-1 with TRBJ1-2; a weak D match, TRBD1 (6 bases). Germline V gene data show CDR1 as MGHRA and CDR2 as YSYEKL. The CDR3 loop spans 15 amino acids. V was clipped by 1 base and J by 11 bases, with 20 bases between them. The CDR3 loop is CASSQGWAPDRKYTF. CDR3 DNA: TGCGCCAGCAGCCAAGGTTGGGCCCCTGACAGGAAGTACACCTTC.

The J gene is TRBJ2-1, the V gene TRBV28; 8 nucleotides align to TRBD1. This CDR3 contains 15 residues. The germline V gene encodes CDR1 MDHEN and CDR2 SYDVKM. J was trimmed by 4 bases and V by 5 bases; bases with no gene match: 7. The CDR3 protein is CASSRQGMGYNEQFF. In nucleotides, the CDR3 is TGTGCCAGCAGTCGACAGGGGATGGGATACAATGAGCAGTTCTTC.

The chain recombines TRBV5-1 with TRBJ1-6, with 7 bases identical to TRBD1. The CDR3 runs to 15 residues. The V gene end was trimmed by 6 bases and the J gene end by 7 bases; junction bases not matched to a gene: 10. Germline-derived CDR1 and CDR2 are SGHRS and YFSETQ. CDR3 loop: CASNIGGQQNSPLHF. In DNA form, the CDR3 reads TGCGCCAGCAATATAGGGGGACAGCAAAATTCACCCCTCCACTTT.

The chain carries TRBV7-3 and TRBJ1-1; D might be TRBD1 (5 bases). Germline lookup yields CDR1 SGHTA and CDR2 FQGTGA. There are 13 residues in the CDR3. Trimming shortened V by 5 bases and J by 4 bases, and 11 bases separated the two germline ends. The CDR3 sequence: CASSPQEVTEAFF. CDR3 bases: TGTGCCAGCAGCCCACAGGAGGTCACTGAAGCTTTCTTT.

The genes are TRBV5-1 and TRBJ1-2, with 9 bases identical to TRBD1. Germline values: CDR1 SGHRS, CDR2 YFSETQ. This CDR3 contains 16 residues. Germline trimming cut 0 bases from V and 8 bases from J; bases unmatched to any gene: 11. Here the CDR3 reads CASSLGQGELSKGYTF. For the CDR3, the DNA is TGCGCCAGCAGCTTGGGACAGGGGGAGCTGTCTAAGGGCTACACCTTC.

V gene TRBV12-2 combines with J gene TRBJ1-5. TRBV12-2 is described as a pseudogene. The CDR3 consists of 16 residues. As DNA, the CDR3 is TGTGCAAGTCGCCCGGGGGACTCCCCCCGGCATCAGCCCCAGCATTTT. Translated: CASRPGDSPRHQPQHF.

The rearrangement uses TRBV7-2 and TRBJ2-7, with TRBD1 as a possible D gene (6 bases). Trimming took 5 bases from V and 3 from J, leaving 17 bases between them. The germline V gene has CDR1 SGHTA and CDR2 FQGNSA. CDR3 size: 15 residues. CDR3 protein: CASSPGAGQFYEQYF. In nucleotides, the CDR3 is TGTGCCAGCAGCCCAGGGGCCGGACAGTTCTACGAGCAGTACTTC.

A few counts support this clone. V is TRBV2 and J is TRBJ2-3, with D possibly called TRBD1 or TRBD2 (6 bases each). The V end lost 8 bases, the J end lost 2 bases, and 11 bases lay between the germline ends. The germline V gene has CDR1 SNHLY and CDR2 FYNNEI. CDR3 length: 13 amino acids. The CDR3 DNA follows: TGTGCCAGCGGGGGGCCCCACACAGATACGCAGTATTTT. Translation gives CASGGPHTDTQYF.

This clone was found a few times. The chain is built from TRBV2 and TRBJ2-5; 8 bases map to TRBD1. The CDR3 runs to 15 residues. The trim removed 3 bases at V and 5 bases at J, leaving 8 bases unmatched. Germline-derived CDR1 and CDR2 are SNHLY and FYNNEI. The DNA of the CDR3 is TGTGCCAGCAGTGATGGGCAGGGGGCTTGGGAGACCCAGTACTTC. Protein: CASSDGQGAWETQYF. The whole variable domain, filled in from reference TRBV2 and TRBJ2-5, reads EPEVTQTPSHQVTQMGQEVILRCVPISNHLYFYWYRQILGQKVEFLVSFYNNEISEKSEIFDDQFSVERPDGSNFTLKIRSTKLEDSAMYFCASSDGQGAWETQYFGPGTRLLVL.

The CDR3 sequence is CASSLMGENQPQHF. In DNA, the CDR3 is TGTGCCAGCAGTTTAATGGGGGAGAATCAGCCCCAGCATTTT. The rearrangement uses TRBV28 and TRBJ1-5, with D tentatively TRBD1 (5 bases). CDR1 is MDHEN, CDR2 SYDVKM, per germline. The CDR3 contains 14 residues. V dropped 2 bases and J dropped 4 bases, with 9 bases sitting between them.

This rearrangement joins TRBV6-5 to TRBJ2-7; 7 positions match TRBD1. The CDR3 contains 15 residues. Per germline, CDR1 MNHEY and CDR2 SVGAGI. Germline trimming cut 6 bases from V and 2 bases from J; bases unmatched to any gene: 10. Written as DNA, the CDR3 is TGTGCCAGCAGCCACCAGGGGGATAGGACCTACGAGCAGTACTTC. It yields the protein CASSHQGDRTYEQYF.

The chain has TRBV4-2 and TRBJ2-2; D ambiguous. V was clipped by 0 bases and J by 0 bases, with 8 bases between them. The CDR3 is made up of 16 amino acids. The germline gives CDR1 LGHNA, CDR2 YNFKEQ. The CDR3 DNA follows: TGTGCCAGCAGCCAAGAGTACCGGGCGAACACCGGGGAGCTGTTTTTT. Protein sequence: CASSQEYRANTGELFF.

Turning to this clone: The identical CDR3 is also encoded by other nucleotide sequences in the sample. The chain couples TRBV11-2 to TRBJ1-3, with TRBD1 matching over 8 bases. This CDR3 is built from 14 residues. After removal of 5 bases from V and 4 bases from J, the junction contained 4 bases not matched to a gene. Per germline, CDR1 SGHAT and CDR2 FQNNGV. CDR3 protein: CASSPRGPGNTIYF. The CDR3 DNA follows: TGTGCCAGCAGCCCCAGGGGGCCCGGAAACACCATATATTTT.

The chain carries TRBV28 and TRBJ2-6; D may be TRBD2 (6 bases). Germline V lookup: CDR1 MDHEN, CDR2 SYDVKM. Trimming removed 6 bases at V and 0 bases at J, with 18 bases between. The CDR3 has 18 amino acids. This chain's CDR3 is CASSPVVGLLSGANVLTF. The CDR3 DNA reads as TGTGCCAGCAGCCCCGTTGTGGGACTGCTCTCTGGGGCCAACGTCCTGACTTTC.

This sequence joins TRBV19 and TRBJ2-7; perhaps D is TRBD1 or TRBD2 (6 bases each). V was cut by 3 bases and J by 4 bases, with 13 bases left in between. Germline lookup yields CDR1 LNHDA and CDR2 SQIVND (reference sequence). The CDR3 is made up of 14 amino acids. The CDR3 sequence: CASSMMGGLYEQYF. For the CDR3, the DNA is TGTGCCAGTAGTATGATGGGGGGCCTGTACGAGCAGTACTTC.

The chain links TRBV7-2 to TRBJ1-1, with D tentatively TRBD1 (6 bases). The CDR3 contains 15 residues. Trimming stripped 3 bases from V and 4 bases from J, with 15 bases between. Germline loops: CDR1 SGHTA, CDR2 FQGNSA. The CDR3 sequence is CASSFHTGIGTEAFF. The CDR3 nucleotides read TGTGCCAGCAGCTTTCATACAGGGATCGGCACTGAAGCTTTCTTT.

The genes are TRBV11-3 and TRBJ2-2; 10 bases map to TRBD2. The germline V gene has CDR1 SGHNT and CDR2 YENEEA. The V gene end was trimmed by 4 bases and the J gene end by 6 bases; junction bases not matched to a gene: 14. This CDR3 has 18 amino acids. The CDR3 DNA reads TGTGCCAGCAGCTGGCGAAGCGGGGGGGCGCTTAGGGCCGGGGAGCTGTTTTTT. Translated: CASSWRSGGALRAGELFF.

The chain carries TRBV4-1 and TRBJ2-5; 8 positions agree with TRBD1. The CDR3 is made up of 16 amino acids. Per the germline V gene, CDR1 is MGHRA and CDR2 is YSYEKL. The V and J ends lost 2 bases and 4 bases, in that order; junction bases with no gene match: 9. As DNA, the CDR3 is TGCGCCAGCAGCCAACCTCCCCAGGGGGCTCCAGAGACCCAGTACTTC. Its translation: CASSQPPQGAPETQYF.

The chain joins TRBV6-6 to TRBJ1-1; D uncertain. Trimming shortened V by 5 bases and J by 0 bases, and 13 bases separated the two germline ends. The germline gives CDR1 MNHNY, CDR2 SVGAGI (reference sequence). This CDR3 has 15 amino acids. Here the CDR3 reads CASSDPDFLNTEAFF. As DNA, the CDR3 is TGTGCCAGCAGTGACCCAGACTTTTTGAACACTGAAGCTTTCTTT.

The chain joins TRBV25-1 to TRBJ2-5; D is unresolved. V lost 6 bases to trimming and J lost 2 bases, with 10 bases between them. CDR1 and CDR2 (germline): MGHDK, SYGVNS. The CDR3 runs to 13 residues. The DNA for the CDR3 is TGTGCCAGCAGACCGGATCCTCAAGAGACCCAGTACTTC. Protein: CASRPDPQETQYF.

The chain recombines TRBV10-3 with TRBJ1-1, with 8 bases lining up with TRBD1. This CDR3 spans 14 amino acids. Germline-derived CDR1 and CDR2 are ENHRY and SYGVKD. The trim removed 7 bases at V and 4 bases at J, leaving 8 bases unmatched. The CDR3 sequence is CAINSAGGVTEAFF. The CDR3 DNA reads as TGTGCCATCAATTCGGCAGGGGGCGTCACTGAAGCTTTCTTT.

The gene calls are TRBV7-2 and TRBJ2-1, with 11 nucleotides matching TRBD2. CDR1 is SGHTA and CDR2 is FQGNSA in the germline V gene. The CDR3 consists of 15 residues. After removal of 4 bases from V and 3 bases from J, the junction contained 2 bases not matched to a gene. The CDR3, as DNA: TGTGCCAGCAGCTCTCTAGCGGGGGGCTACAATGAGCAGTTCTTC. It codes for CASSSLAGGYNEQFF.

The chain couples TRBV5-1 to TRBJ2-2; 12 positions agree with TRBD1. The CDR3 totals 19 residues. Trimming at V came to 4 bases and at J to 1 base, leaving 11 bases not matched to a gene. CDR1 and CDR2 (germline): SGHRS, YFSETQ. CDR3 coding DNA: TGCGCCAGCAGCCCTCTAGGGACAGGGGGCGTGGGGAACACCGGGGAGCTGTTTTTT. It yields the protein CASSPLGTGGVGNTGELFF.

J is TRBJ2-7 and V is TRBV7-9; D uncertain. The CDR3 has 12 amino acids. The germline V and J ends were trimmed by 5 bases and 12 bases, with 17 bases remaining between them. Germline loops: CDR1 SEHNR, CDR2 FQNEAQ (reference sequence). CDR3 sequence: CASSLSGDHLYF. The DNA of the CDR3 is TGTGCCAGCAGCCTAAGTGGGGATCACCTGTACTTC. Filled out from reference TRBV7-9 and TRBJ2-7, the complete variable domain reads DTGVSQNPRHKITKRGQNVTFRCDPISEHNRLYWYRQTLGQGPEFLTYFQNEAQLEKSRLLSDRFSAERPKGSFSTLEIQRTEQGDSAMYLCASSLSGDHLYFGPGTRLTVT.

The chain combines TRBV5-1 with TRBJ2-7; tentatively, D is TRBD1 (6 bases). Per the germline V gene, CDR1 is SGHRS and CDR2 is YFSETQ. The CDR3 runs 13 residues. V was shortened by 6 bases and J by 0 bases, with 10 bases between the two germline ends. In DNA form, the CDR3 reads TGCGCCAGCAAGTGGGACATCTCCTACGAGCAGTACTTC. Translation gives CASKWDISYEQYF.

The rearrangement links TRBV7-9 to TRBJ1-2; no firm D call. From germline, CDR1 is SEHNR and CDR2 FQNEAQ (reference sequence). The CDR3 loop spans 13 amino acids. Between the trimmed V and J ends, which lost 6 bases and 5 bases, there was a span of 13 bases. As DNA, the CDR3 is TGTGCCAGCAGTCAGGATTCCTATTATGGCTACACCTTC. Translating gives CASSQDSYYGYTF.

The rearrangement links TRBV6-1 to TRBJ1-6, with 8 bases aligning to TRBD1. Germline V lookup: CDR1 MNHNS, CDR2 SASEGT. The CDR3 runs to 14 residues. V lost 5 bases to trimming and J lost 8 bases; unmatched junction nucleotides: 5. CDR3 in amino acids: CASSPKGQDSPLHF. In nucleotides, the CDR3 is TGTGCCAGCAGTCCAAAGGGACAGGATTCACCCCTCCACTTT.